A selection of T cell receptor beta chains follows, all from one sample in a study of graft-versus-host responses after intestinal transplantation. The data were produced by immunoSEQ multiplex PCR, yet TCRdb's version contains in-frame clones alone and is incomplete. The sample yields about 98,000 clones, about 84% seen once. This specimen consisted of PBMCs, obtained 255 days after intestinal transplant. These receptor sequences come from a human patient who received an intestinal transplant, so some T cells may come from the graft donor. Both conserved end residues are trimmed from each CDR3. D genes are given only for firm matches.

.,TRBV28,13,ASSLMSQMNTEAF
.,TRBV7-9,10,ASSQGIDTQY
TRBD2,TRBV9,16,ASSVAGVAGVGKGEQF
TRBD2,TRBV5-1,17,ASSPGLAGLGRDRNEQF
.,TRBV6-1,11,ASSDRQGQPQH
TRBD1,TRBV7-6,14,ASSPPTGTEDQPQH
.,TRBV6-5,12,ASSRSSYNSPLH
TRBD1,TRBV4-3,16,ASSQGQFRDSFLNEQF
.,TRBV28,13,ASSSATGFAYEQY
TRBD1,TRBV7-9,14,ASSGTGTGGTGELF
.,TRBV4-3,13,ASSRTYGGNTEAF
TRBD1,TRBV4-1,13,ASSQTDRGGSPLH
.,TRBV7-9,13,ASSLASGAKNIQY
TRBD2,TRBV27,12,ASSSLAGPYEQY
.,TRBV19,11,ASTGPEGYGYT
.,TRBV10-3,11,AISGGPNTEAF
.,TRBV18,9,ASSPGIGYT
TRBD2,TRBV30,13,AGGPGGSGGDEQF
TRBD1,TRBV27,13,ASSPPGQMNTEAF
.,TRBV4-1,13,ASSQEVGWGDTQY
TRBD1,TRBV6-1,10,ASGRQGGGYT
.,TRBV6-6,12,ASSYSANLDEQY